The rows below give T cell receptor beta chains drawn from one sample of a study of T cell responses to AZD1222 COVID-19 vaccine. The assay was immunoSEQ multiplex PCR, and TCRdb's table has in-frame clones only and misses some. The sample carries about 120,000 clones, approximately 92% recorded once. The source material was peripheral blood, sampled 28 days after the second AZD1222 dose. These receptors were taken from an adult who received the AZD1222 COVID-19 vaccine. Both conserved end residues are part of each CDR3. Fields, in order: D gene, CDR3 length, V gene, clone size, J gene, CDR3 protein, CDR3 DNA. D genes are given only for firm matches. A row's size may be missing; if present it is once, few, many or a size class.

>NA|15|TRBV28|NA|TRBJ1-5
CASSFSVVGNQPQHF
TGTGCCAGCAGTTTCTCGGTGGTCGGCAATCAGCCCCAGCATTTT
>TRBD2|16|TRBV5-1|NA|TRBJ2-7
CASSLETSGGAPEQYF
TGCGCCAGCAGCTTGGAGACTAGCGGGGGGGCCCCCGAGCAGTACTTC
>NA|13|TRBV18|NA|TRBJ2-1
CASSPLRANEQFF
TGTGCCAGCTCACCACTCAGGGCTAATGAGCAGTTCTTC
>NA|13|TRBV28|NA|TRBJ1-2
CASSATVLYGYTF
TGTGCCAGCAGCGCTACAGTGCTATATGGCTACACCTTC
>NA|14|TRBV10-1|NA|TRBJ2-7
CASSENRGDYEQYF
TGCGCCAGCAGTGAGAATCGCGGAGATTACGAGCAGTACTTC
>TRBD1|14|TRBV19|NA|TRBJ1-5
CASSVDRFNQPQHF
TGTGCCAGTAGTGTGGACAGGTTCAATCAGCCCCAGCATTTT
>TRBD2|14|TRBV11-2|NA|TRBJ2-3
CASSPAGGPVGQYF
TGTGCCAGCAGCCCAGCGGGAGGGCCGGTGGGGCAGTATTTT
>NA|16|TRBV11-2|NA|TRBJ2-3
CASSLVLGARADTQYF
TGTGCCAGCAGCTTAGTTCTGGGTGCTAGGGCAGATACGCAGTATTTT
>TRBD1|14|TRBV13|NA|TRBJ1-2
CASSLGTGDYGYTF
TGTGCCAGCAGCTTAGGGACAGGGGACTATGGCTACACCTTC
>TRBD2|15|TRBV7-9|NA|TRBJ2-3
CASSFRRGDGDTQYF
TGTGCCAGCAGCTTCAGGCGGGGGGATGGAGATACGCAGTATTTT
>NA|15|TRBV15|NA|TRBJ2-7
CATTPGARSSYEQYF
TGTGCCACCACCCCGGGGGCACGAAGTTCTTACGAGCAGTACTTC
>NA|15|TRBV19|once|TRBJ1-5
CASSPSDYSNQPQHF
TGTGCCAGTAGCCCATCGGATTATAGCAATCAGCCCCAGCATTTT
>TRBD2|14|TRBV5-1|NA|TRBJ2-1
CASSFRDYANEQFF
TGCGCCAGCAGCTTCCGGGACTATGCCAATGAGCAGTTCTTC
>NA|13|TRBV7-9|NA|TRBJ1-4
CASSSIDNEKLFF
TGTGCCAGCAGCTCCATAGATAATGAAAAACTGTTTTTT
>NA|16|TRBV11-2|NA|TRBJ2-1
CASSYGGLELYNEQFF
TGTGCCAGCAGCTATGGGGGGCTGGAGCTTTACAATGAGCAGTTCTTC
>NA|12|TRBV7-9|NA|TRBJ2-5
CASQPPEETQYF
TGTGCCAGCCAACCACCTGAGGAGACCCAGTACTTC
>NA|15|TRBV28|NA|TRBJ2-2
CASSLIGLNTGELFF
TGTGCCAGCAGTTTAATAGGGCTGAACACCGGGGAGCTGTTTTTT
>TRBD1|16|TRBV6-4|NA|TRBJ2-1
CASGYTGAASYNEQFF
TGTGCCAGCGGATATACAGGGGCCGCTTCCTACAATGAGCAGTTCTTC
>TRBD2|16|TRBV18|NA|TRBJ2-3
CASSPRTSGSADTQYF
TGTGCCAGCTCACCGAGGACTAGCGGGAGTGCAGATACGCAGTATTTT
>NA|13|TRBV11-2|NA|TRBJ1-1
CASSRGYMTEAFF
TGTGCCAGCAGCAGGGGTTATATGACTGAAGCTTTCTTT
>TRBD1|16|TRBV5-1|NA|TRBJ2-3
CASSLASTGGFDTQYF
TGCGCCAGCAGCTTGGCCTCGACAGGGGGCTTTGATACGCAGTATTTT
>TRBD2|16|TRBV19|NA|TRBJ2-1
CASSIPGGSSYNEQFF
TGTGCCAGTAGTATACCGGGAGGGAGCTCCTACAATGAGCAGTTCTTC
>TRBD1|13|TRBV14|NA|TRBJ1-2
CASRSTGVDGYTF
TGTGCCAGCAGGTCGACAGGGGTGGATGGCTACACCTTC
>NA|11|TRBV12-3/TRBV12-4|NA|TRBJ1-1
CASSLGQTPFF
TGTGCCAGCAGTTTAGGGCAGACTCCTTTCTTT
>TRBD1|16|TRBV5-1|NA|TRBJ2-1
CASSSTGDLSYNEQFF
TGCGCCAGCAGCTCGACAGGGGACCTCTCCTACAATGAGCAGTTCTTC
>NA|14|TRBV7-2|NA|TRBJ1-1
CASSLGGPNTEAFF
TGTGCCAGCAGCTTGGGGGGTCCGAACACTGAAGCTTTCTTT